The 17 T cell receptor beta chains presented below share a single source sample, sequenced in a study of T cell responses to AZD1222 COVID-19 vaccine. This table comes from immunoSEQ multiplex PCR, and its TCRdb copy is limited to in-frame clones, with some not included. The sample includes 150,000 or so clones, roughly 92% of them seen just once. This material consisted of peripheral blood, taken on day 0 of AZD1222 vaccination. These receptors all stem from an adult in good health.

The V call is TRBV20-1, the J call TRBJ2-7; tentatively, D is TRBD1 or TRBD2 (6 bases each). The CDR3 length is 11 residues. V was trimmed by 7 bases and J by 5 bases, leaving 12 bases between them. CDR1 and CDR2 from the germline V gene are DFQATT and SNEGSKA (reference sequence). Here the CDR3 DNA reads TGCAGTGGGGGGGCCCCCAACGAGCAGTACTTC. Translation: CSGGAPNEQYF.

This chain's CDR3 is CASSNPSYRDPVKPQHF. As DNA, the CDR3 is TGTGCCAGTAGTAACCCCTCATACCGGGATCCTGTCAAGCCCCAGCATTTT. The rearrangement uses TRBV19 and TRBJ1-5; D is undetermined. V was trimmed by 4 bases and J by 8 bases, leaving 24 bases between them. Germline assignment: CDR1 LNHDA and CDR2 SQIVND (reference sequence). This CDR3 has 17 amino acids.

The table lists this clone with a count of one. The chain joins TRBV12-3 or TRBV12-4 to TRBJ1-2, with 9 bases identical to TRBD1. V shed 5 bases and J 8 bases; nucleotides not matched to a gene: 6. This CDR3 is built from 13 residues. The CDR3 spells CASSQTGGSGYTF. The DNA for the CDR3 is TGTGCCAGCAGTCAGACAGGGGGGAGCGGCTACACCTTC.

The chain employs TRBV4-2 and TRBJ2-3; weak D call: TRBD2 (6 bases). The germline gives CDR1 LGHNA, CDR2 YNFKEQ. The CDR3 sequence is 13 residues long. Deletions cut 4 bases from V and 6 bases from J, with 11 bases between. The CDR3 DNA reads TGTGCCAGCAGCCGTCCGGAGGGGGATACGCAGTATTTT. As protein: CASSRPEGDTQYF.

V usage is TRBV28 and J usage is TRBJ2-2; either TRBD1 or TRBD2 may fit D (6 bases each). Deletions cut 7 bases from V and 4 bases from J, with 16 bases between. Germline loops: CDR1 MDHEN, CDR2 SYDVKM. This CDR3 has 15 amino acids. The CDR3 DNA reads as TGTGCCAGCAAAAGTGGAAAGGGGGGCACCGGGGAGCTGTTTTTT. Amino acids: CASKSGKGGTGELFF. Looking up the rest from reference TRBV28 and TRBJ2-2 gives the full variable domain: DVKVTQSSRYLVKRTGEKVFLECVQDMDHENMFWYRQDPGLGLRLIYFSYDVKMKEKGDIPEGYSVSREKKERFSLILESASTNQTSMYLCASKSGKGGTGELFFGEGSRLTVL.

This CDR3 is CASHPRGSSGTLRGTDTQYF. In nucleotides, the CDR3 is TGTGCCAGCCATCCTAGAGGGAGTAGCGGGACCCTCCGGGGCACAGATACGCAGTATTTT. V gene TRBV7-6 combines with J gene TRBJ2-3; 8 bases map to TRBD2. From germline, CDR1 is SGHVS and CDR2 FNYEAQ. V lost 8 bases and J lost 1; bases outside the gene matches: 23. This CDR3 contains 20 residues.

V usage is TRBV5-1 and J usage is TRBJ2-3; D remains unclear. V was clipped by 2 bases and J by 2 bases, with 9 bases between them. The germline gives CDR1 SGHRS, CDR2 YFSETQ. The CDR3 loop spans 14 amino acids. The CDR3 DNA reads as TGCGCCAGCAGCTTCGGCGGCCCCACAGATACGCAGTATTTT. The encoded protein is CASSFGGPTDTQYF.

This sequence joins TRBV5-1 and TRBJ1-5; 8 bases are a match to TRBD1. The CDR3 is 17 amino acids. V trimming: 2 bases; J trimming: 5 bases; junction bases outside the gene matches: 12. CDR1 and CDR2 from the germline V gene are SGHRS and YFSETQ. In DNA form, the CDR3 reads TGCGCCAGCAGCTTAAATGTCCGGACAGGGATGCATCAGCCCCAGCATTTT. Translation: CASSLNVRTGMHQPQHF. Based on the CDR3 plus reference TRBV5-1 and TRBJ1-5, the full variable domain is KAGVTQTPRYLIKTRGQQVTLSCSPISGHRSVSWYQQTPGQGLQFLFEYFSETQRNKGNFPGRFSGRQFSNSRSEMNVSTLELGDSALYLCASSLNVRTGMHQPQHFGDGTRLSIL.

The chain uses TRBV11-2 and TRBJ2-1; the match to TRBD1 covers 12 bases. The CDR3 is 15 residues long. Germline CDR1 is SGHAT and CDR2 is FQNNGV. The J segment lost 5 bases and the V segment lost 3 bases, leaving 2 bases of the junction unmatched. The CDR3 bases are TGTGCCAGCAGCTTCCGGGACAGGGGGCACAATGAGCAGTTCTTC. This encodes CASSFRDRGHNEQFF.

The rearrangement uses TRBV10-3 and TRBJ2-3; 9 bases match TRBD2. This CDR3 contains 15 residues. The junction had 8 bases not matched to a gene; V was cut back by 8 bases and J by 2 bases. The germline V gene encodes CDR1 ENHRY and CDR2 SYGVKD. The CDR3 DNA reads TGTGCCATCGCCCCTAGCGGGGCGACCACAGATACGCAGTATTTT. Translated: CAIAPSGATTDTQYF.

The chain couples TRBV7-2 to TRBJ1-1; TRBD1 is a possible D gene (6 bases). Germline V CDR1 and CDR2: SGHTA, FQGNSA. The CDR3 is 17 amino acids. With 5 bases removed from V and 5 bases from J, the gap between germline ends came to 24 bases. The chain's CDR3 is CASSPGAFPQGGTEAFF. CDR3 nucleotides: TGTGCCAGCAGCCCAGGGGCCTTTCCCCAGGGAGGGACTGAAGCTTTCTTT. The whole variable domain, filled in from reference TRBV7-2 and TRBJ1-1, reads GAGVSQSPSNKVTEKGKDVELRCDPISGHTALYWYRQSLGQGLEFLIYFQGNSAPDKSGLPSDRFSAERTGGSVSTLTIQRTQQEDSAVYLCASSPGAFPQGGTEAFFGQGTRLTVV.

The rearrangement links TRBV30 to TRBJ1-1; 9 bases are shared with TRBD1. CDR3 length: 12 residues. Looked up from germline, CDR1 is GTSNPN and CDR2 is SVGIG (reference sequence). V was clipped by 2 bases and J by 8 bases; unmatched bases: 3. CDR3 sequence (DNA): TGTGCCTGGAGTCGACAGGGGGGGGAAGCTTTCTTT. This sequence encodes CAWSRQGGEAFF.

The chain carries TRBV11-2 and TRBJ1-2; D is undetermined. The germline V gene encodes CDR1 SGHAT and CDR2 FQNNGV. CDR3 length: 15 amino acids. The V end was cut by 0 bases, the J end by 0 bases, with 8 bases between. CDR3 protein: CASSLESAANYGYTF. The CDR3 coding sequence is TGTGCCAGCAGCTTAGAGTCGGCAGCTAACTATGGCTACACCTTC.

This rearrangement joins TRBV6-6 to TRBJ1-2, with D perhaps TRBD1 (5 bases). This CDR3 has 14 residues. Trimming pared 5 bases from V and 5 bases from J, leaving 15 bases between. Per germline, CDR1 MNHNY and CDR2 SVGAGI (reference sequence). CDR3 protein: CASSGGGPRYGYTF. CDR3 bases: TGTGCCAGCAGTGGGGGGGGACCTCGTTATGGCTACACCTTC.

The V and J genes are TRBV15 and TRBJ2-1, with TRBD2 as a possible D gene (5 bases). CDR1 is LNHNV, CDR2 YYDKDF, per germline (reference sequence). Deletions cut 2 bases from V and 9 bases from J, with 11 bases between. The CDR3 has 13 amino acids. The CDR3 DNA reads TGTGCCACCAGCAGAATCGGGGTCGTTGAGCAGTTCTTC. It translates to CATSRIGVVEQFF.

CDR3 bases: TGTGCCAGCAGCCAAGGATCGGGACAGGGATTCTACAATGAGCAGTTCTTC. Translated, it gives CASSQGSGQGFYNEQFF. The rearrangement uses TRBV4-2 and TRBJ2-1, with 9 bases matching TRBD1. The CDR3 loop spans 17 amino acids. Germline CDR1 and CDR2: LGHNA and YNFKEQ. Trimming cost V 1 base and J 3 bases; bases outside gene matches: 7.

The rearrangement links TRBV5-1 to TRBJ2-7, with D possibly being TRBD1 (5 bases). There are 13 residues in the CDR3. The germline V and J ends were trimmed by 1 base and 1 base, with 6 bases remaining between them. Germline lookup yields CDR1 SGHRS and CDR2 YFSETQ. CDR3 sequence reads: CASSLTGSYEQYF. CDR3 DNA: TGCGCCAGCAGCTTGACAGGATCCTACGAGCAGTACTTC.